The rows below give T cell receptor beta chains drawn from one sample of a study of spatial heterogeneity in lung cancer. TCRdb ran MiXCR on the 5' RACE reads and lists one entry per CDR3 protein. The data contain roughly 48,000 distinct CDR3 sequences, approximately 5% of them singletons. Sequences were derived from PBMCs, sampled at surgery. These receptors all come from a male donor with early-stage non-small cell lung cancer. The CDR3 runs from the conserved cysteine through the conserved F or W. A D gene is named only where the DNA matches it firmly. Clone size appears in some rows only: once, few, many, or a class for an expanded clone.

>TRBD2|TRBJ2-5|TRBV20-1|many
CSARDRGEETQYF
TGCAGTGCTAGAGATCGGGGGGAAGAGACCCAGTACTTC
>NA|TRBJ1-2|TRBV21-1|few
CASTDRDGGGYTF
TGTGCCAGCACTGACAGGGATGGAGGCGGCTACACCTTC
>NA|TRBJ2-1|TRBV7-9|many
CASSPLGARIDEQFF
TGTGCCAGCAGCCCTCTCGGTGCGAGGATCGATGAGCAGTTCTTC
>NA|TRBJ2-3|TRBV5-1|many
CASSLVGSPSTDTQYF
TGCGCCAGCAGCTTGGTCGGTAGCCCGAGCACAGATACGCAGTATTTT
>NA|TRBJ1-2|TRBV6-5|many
CASSHSGGYTF
TGTGCCAGCAGCCATTCCGGGGGCTACACCTTC
>NA|TRBJ1-1|TRBV12-3/TRBV12-4|many
CASTEGYAEAFF
TGTGCCAGCACCGAGGGATACGCTGAAGCTTTCTTT
>TRBD2|TRBJ2-3|TRBV20-1|many
CSAEGLAAGTDTQYF
TGCAGTGCTGAGGGACTAGCGGCCGGCACAGATACGCAGTATTTT
>NA|TRBJ2-2|TRBV29-1|many
CSVETPTLSGELFF
TGCAGCGTTGAAACACCCACTCTTAGCGGGGAGCTGTTTTTT
>NA|TRBJ1-1|TRBV7-9|NA
CASSPRGGYSEAFF
TGTGCCAGCAGCCCCCGGGGGGGGTACTCTGAAGCTTTCTTT
>NA|TRBJ2-1|TRBV20-1|few
CSASGRLEGYNEQFF
TGCAGTGCTAGCGGACGACTAGAAGGATACAATGAGCAGTTCTTC
>TRBD2|TRBJ2-2|TRBV3-1|many
CASSQDLGTRAGELFF
TGTGCCAGCAGCCAAGATTTGGGGACTAGGGCCGGGGAGCTGTTTTTT
>NA|TRBJ2-6|TRBV4-1|medium-sized
CASSQDMGESSGANVLTF
TGCGCCAGCAGCCAAGATATGGGGGAGAGCTCTGGGGCCAACGTCCTGACTTTC
>TRBD2|TRBJ2-5|TRBV7-9|many
CASSSGYSTSGETQYF
TGTGCCAGCAGCTCCGGTTACTCGACTAGCGGGGAGACCCAGTACTTC
>TRBD2|TRBJ2-5|TRBV11-2|many
CASSHLAGARPETQYF
TGTGCCAGCAGCCATCTAGCGGGAGCCCGCCCAGAGACCCAGTACTTC
>TRBD2|TRBJ2-7|TRBV4-1|many
CASSQDAGLADTYEQYF
TGCGCCAGCAGCCAAGATGCGGGACTAGCGGACACCTACGAGCAGTACTTC
>TRBD1|TRBJ1-1|TRBV12-3/TRBV12-4|NA
CASSLGDSTEAFF
TGTGCCAGCAGTTTGGGGGACAGCACTGAAGCTTTCTTT
>NA|TRBJ2-7|TRBV6-2/TRBV6-3|many
CASSQGTPSFYEQYF
TGTGCCAGCAGCCAAGGGACACCTTCCTTCTACGAGCAGTACTTC
>NA|TRBJ2-2|TRBV28|many
CASSPPDGELFF
TGTGCCAGCAGTCCCCCGGACGGGGAGCTGTTTTTT
>TRBD2|TRBJ2-1|TRBV10-3|NA
CAISELAGVNEQFF
TGTGCCATCAGTGAATTAGCGGGAGTGAATGAGCAGTTCTTC
>TRBD1|TRBJ1-1|TRBV5-1|many
CASSGTGGFIAEAFF
TGCGCCAGCAGCGGGACAGGGGGCTTTATTGCTGAAGCTTTCTTT
>TRBD2|TRBJ2-1|TRBV7-2|many
CASSLGSGSRNEQFF
TGTGCCAGCAGCTTAGGAAGCGGGAGTCGCAATGAGCAGTTCTTC
>NA|TRBJ1-5|TRBV5-6|few
CASSLGSRPQHF
TGTGCCAGCAGCTTGGGCTCAAGGCCCCAGCATTTT
>NA|TRBJ2-1|TRBV25-1|many
CASSDPAGEHNEQFF
TGTGCCAGCAGTGATCCGGCAGGGGAGCACAATGAGCAGTTCTTC
>NA|TRBJ1-1|TRBV20-1|many
CSAMEGAVDTEAFF
TGCAGTGCTATGGAGGGAGCGGTCGACACTGAAGCTTTCTTT
>NA|TRBJ1-5|TRBV2|many
CASRNDLKAQHF
TGTGCCAGCAGGAATGATCTAAAGGCCCAGCATTTT
>NA|TRBJ1-1|TRBV2|many
CASRDSLRENTEAFF
TGTGCCAGCAGAGACAGCCTGAGGGAGAACACTGAAGCTTTCTTT
>NA|TRBJ2-3|TRBV6-5|few
CASSYSGPNADTQYF
TGTGCCAGCAGTTACTCGGGCCCGAACGCAGATACGCAGTATTTT
>NA|TRBJ2-1|TRBV20-1|many
CSASSTSNEQFF
TGCAGTGCTAGCAGTACCAGCAATGAGCAGTTCTTC
>TRBD1|TRBJ2-2|TRBV14|many
CASSRDRVFTGELFF
TGTGCCAGCAGCAGGGACAGGGTATTCACCGGGGAGCTGTTTTTT
>TRBD1|TRBJ1-2|TRBV20-1|many
CSARMDRGKYGYTF
TGCAGTGCTCGAATGGACAGGGGAAAGTATGGCTACACCTTC
>TRBD1|TRBJ1-5|TRBV20-1|NA
CSAAGTGALYSSQPQHF
TGCAGTGCCGCCGGGACAGGGGCCCTCTATAGCAGTCAGCCCCAGCATTTT
>TRBD2|TRBJ2-7|TRBV5-4|many
CASSPGTSGTGEQYF
TGTGCCAGCAGCCCCGGGACTAGCGGGACGGGGGAGCAGTACTTC
>NA|TRBJ2-7|TRBV18|many
CASSPPAGTYEQYF
TGTGCCAGCTCACCACCGGCAGGGACCTACGAGCAGTACTTC
>TRBD2|TRBJ2-6|TRBV5-1|many
CASSSRIAGGSSGANVLTF
TGCGCCAGCAGCTCCAGAATAGCGGGGGGGAGCTCTGGGGCCAACGTCCTGACTTTC
>NA|TRBJ2-1|TRBV9|many
CASSVGRERGWNEQFF
TGTGCCAGCAGCGTAGGTCGGGAGAGGGGATGGAATGAGCAGTTCTTC
>NA|TRBJ2-3|TRBV7-9|NA
CASSSRMGGVTQYF
TGTGCCAGCAGCTCCCGGATGGGTGGGGTTACGCAGTATTTT
>NA|TRBJ1-1|TRBV7-9|NA
CASSEALRTEAFF
TGTGCCAGCAGTGAGGCTTTGAGAACTGAAGCTTTCTTT
>TRBD1|TRBJ1-1|TRBV6-1|many
CASRMDRDTEAFF
TGTGCCAGCAGGATGGACAGGGACACTGAAGCTTTCTTT
>TRBD1|TRBJ2-3|TRBV6-6|few
CASSIGQGSTDTQYF
TGTGCCAGCAGTATAGGACAGGGAAGCACAGATACGCAGTATTTT
>TRBD1|TRBJ2-1|TRBV20-1|few
CSAGGTGGSNEQFF
TGCAGTGCTGGAGGGACAGGGGGCAGCAATGAGCAGTTCTTC
>NA|TRBJ1-5|TRBV12-3/TRBV12-4|NA
CASSLQEGQPQHF
TGTGCCAGCAGTTTGCAAGAGGGGCAGCCCCAGCATTTT
>TRBD1|TRBJ2-7|TRBV29-1|many
CSAGDSSYEQYF
TGCAGCGCTGGGGACAGCTCCTACGAGCAGTACTTC
>NA|TRBJ1-6|TRBV12-5|NA
CASGLVSHF
TGTGCTAGTGGTTTGGTAAGCCACTTT
>NA|TRBJ2-7|TRBV4-2|many
CASSQDSRPPYEQYF
TGTGCCAGCAGCCAAGATTCGAGGCCCCCCTACGAGCAGTACTTC
>TRBD2|TRBJ2-1|TRBV20-1|many
CSARDGRIAGGLGNEQFF
TGCAGTGCTAGAGATGGTCGGATAGCGGGAGGCCTTGGCAATGAGCAGTTCTTC
>NA|TRBJ2-2|TRBV9|many
CASSAEDPNTGELFF
TGTGCCAGCAGCGCCGAGGATCCGAACACCGGGGAGCTGTTTTTT
>NA|TRBJ2-1|TRBV7-6|many
CASSPLGSQMGSEQFF
TGTGCCAGCAGCCCGCTGGGCAGTCAGATGGGGAGTGAGCAGTTCTTC
>NA|TRBJ2-5|TRBV5-1|many
CASSLAGWETQYF
TGCGCCAGCAGCTTGGCTGGGTGGGAGACCCAGTACTTC
>NA|TRBJ2-1|TRBV12-3/TRBV12-4|many
CASSLGTWRNEQFF
TGTGCCAGCAGTTTAGGGACATGGCGGAATGAGCAGTTCTTC
>TRBD2|TRBJ2-3|TRBV29-1|few
CSVSQRGLDTQYF
TGCAGCGTTTCCCAGCGGGGGCTGGATACGCAGTATTTT
>NA|TRBJ2-5|TRBV19|many
CASRGSPKETQYF
TGTGCCAGTAGAGGGTCCCCAAAAGAGACCCAGTACTTC
>TRBD2|TRBJ2-6|TRBV6-5|NA
CASSAGLAGGLSGANVLTF
TGTGCCAGCAGTGCAGGACTAGCGGGAGGACTCTCTGGGGCCAACGTCCTGACTTTC
>TRBD2|TRBJ2-1|TRBV20-1|many
CSATQRGTSGHNEQFF
TGCAGTGCTACCCAAAGAGGGACTAGCGGACACAATGAGCAGTTCTTC
>NA|TRBJ2-1|TRBV10-3|many
CAISERPSYNEQFF
TGTGCCATCAGTGAGAGACCCTCCTACAATGAGCAGTTCTTC
>NA|TRBJ2-7|TRBV7-2|many
CASSLAAGAGYEQYF
TGTGCCAGCAGCTTAGCGGCAGGGGCCGGCTACGAGCAGTACTTC
>TRBD1|TRBJ2-7|TRBV25-1|many
CASSLQGSEQYF
TGTGCCAGCAGTTTACAGGGGAGCGAGCAGTACTTC
>NA|TRBJ2-4|TRBV9|few
CASSPHGESVKNIQYF
TGTGCCAGCAGCCCCCACGGGGAATCGGTCAAAAACATTCAGTACTTC
>NA|TRBJ2-3|TRBV20-1|many
CSADSGSDTQYF
TGCAGTGCCGACAGTGGGTCAGATACGCAGTATTTT
>NA|TRBJ1-2|TRBV11-2|many
CASSLDRLGYTF
TGTGCCAGCAGCTTAGATAGACTGGGCTACACCTTC